Presented here are 31 T cell receptor beta chains from one specimen sequenced in a study of regulatory and conventional T cells in RAG deficiency. Data came from immunoSEQ multiplex PCR; TCRdb stores just in-frame clones and leaves some out. The data hold roughly 32,000 clones, with approximately 91% observed a single time. The sample was also linked to a second study, of regulatory T cells. That work states: The primer mix had 52 TRBV and 13 TRBJ primers.

Sequencing was carried out using CD8+ T cells sorted from blood. These TCRs come from a human donor in good health.

The chain has TRBV9 and TRBJ2-1; D uncertain. Germline V gene sequence: CDR1 SGDLS, CDR2 YYNGEE. The CDR3 covers 12 residues. The V end lost 3 bases, the J end lost 9 bases, and 10 bases lay between the germline ends. The CDR3 DNA reads TGTGCCAGCAGCGCGTGGTCGGGTGAGCAGTTCTTC. As protein: CASSAWSGEQFF.

CDR3 region: CASSPPWGERETQYF. CDR3 in DNA: TGTGCCAGCTCACCACCGTGGGGGGAGAGGGAGACCCAGTACTTC. The chain carries TRBV18 and TRBJ2-5, with D possibly matching TRBD2 (6 bases). The CDR3 loop spans 15 amino acids. Germline V gives CDR1 KGHSH, CDR2 LQKENI. V lost 0 bases and J lost 5, with 13 bases in between.

The chain joins TRBV28 to TRBJ1-1, with unresolved D. Germline loops: CDR1 MDHEN, CDR2 SYDVKM. V lost 3 bases, J lost 4 bases, and 15 bases lay in between. This CDR3 has 15 residues. The CDR3 nucleotides read TGTGCCAGCAGTTTTCGGCCGGGAAGTGGCACTGAAGCTTTCTTT. As protein: CASSFRPGSGTEAFF.

J is TRBJ1-2 and V is TRBV5-1; possible D gene TRBD1, 6 bases. The CDR3 spans 14 residues. V was trimmed by 0 bases and J by 4 bases, leaving 10 bases between them. Per germline, CDR1 SGHRS and CDR2 YFSETQ. CDR3 residues: CASSLEGRGYGYTF. The CDR3 bases are TGCGCCAGCAGCTTGGAAGGCAGGGGCTATGGCTACACCTTC. The entire variable domain, with the rest obtained from reference TRBV5-1 and TRBJ1-2, is as follows: KAGVTQTPRYLIKTRGQQVTLSCSPISGHRSVSWYQQTPGQGLQFLFEYFSETQRNKGNFPGRFSGRQFSNSRSEMNVSTLELGDSALYLCASSLEGRGYGYTFGSGTRLTVV.

This chain connects TRBV5-6 to TRBJ1-2; D gene unclear. V was pared by 4 bases and J by 4 bases, with 14 bases between. The germline CDR1 and CDR2 sequences are SGHDT and YYEEEE. The CDR3 runs 14 residues. The CDR3 reads CASSNVWFFYGYTF. The CDR3 DNA is TGTGCCAGCAGCAATGTCTGGTTTTTCTATGGCTACACCTTC.

This sequence joins TRBV6-5 and TRBJ1-1; D not certain. The CDR3 totals 13 residues. CDR1 MNHEY and CDR2 SVGAGI come from the germline V gene. The V and J ends lost 5 bases and 3 bases respectively, with 10 bases between them. The CDR3: CASSEGLDTEAFF. The CDR3 DNA sequence: TGTGCCAGCAGTGAAGGGCTTGACACTGAAGCTTTCTTT.

This sequence joins TRBV6-1 and TRBJ2-7; 11 bases agree with TRBD1. With V trimmed by 6 bases and J by 4 bases, 8 bases remained unmatched. Germline assignment: CDR1 MNHNS and CDR2 SASEGT. There are 15 residues in the CDR3. The CDR3 nucleotides are TGTGCCAGCAGGCCCGGGACAGGGGGGCGGTACGAGCAGTACTTC. The encoded protein is CASRPGTGGRYEQYF.

V usage is TRBV9 and J usage is TRBJ2-5; 7 nucleotides align to TRBD2. The closer fit of TRBJ2-7 to the DNA end suggests the J call may be wrong. The CDR3 runs to 13 residues. CDR1 is SGDLS and CDR2 is YYNGEE in the germline V gene. The CDR3 protein is CASVSGLSYEQYF. The CDR3 coding sequence is TGTGCCAGCGTTAGCGGGTTGTCCTACGAGCAGTACTTC.

This chain connects TRBV14 to TRBJ2-7; 7 bases line up with TRBD2. V trimming: 1 base; J trimming: 5 bases; junction bases outside the gene matches: 8. The CDR3 extends over 15 amino acids. Germline CDR1 reads SGHDN; CDR2 reads FVKESK. The chain's CDR3 is CASSQVGGRGDEQYF. CDR3 DNA sequence: TGTGCCAGCAGCCAAGTTGGCGGGAGAGGAGACGAGCAGTACTTC.

The chain links TRBV20-1 to TRBJ1-1, with a weak D call TRBD1 (6 bases). The V gene lost 7 bases and the J gene lost 5 bases, with 8 bases spanning the gap. Germline V CDR1 and CDR2: DFQATT, SNEGSKA (reference sequence). The CDR3 runs 10 residues. Written as DNA, the CDR3 is TGCAGTGTCACAGGGACTGAAGCTTTCTTT. Protein: CSVTGTEAFF.

The V and J genes are TRBV6-5 and TRBJ2-7; TRBD2 is a possible D gene (5 bases). The CDR3 totals 16 residues. In germline, CDR1 is MNHEY, CDR2 SVGAGI. Trimming cost V 0 bases and J 4 bases, with 16 bases left between them. Written as DNA, the CDR3 is TGTGCCAGCAGTTACTCTAATGTTGAGGGTCTGTACGAGCAGTACTTC. This sequence encodes CASSYSNVEGLYEQYF.

The chain is built from TRBV6-6 and TRBJ1-1; 9 nucleotides align to TRBD1. The V and J ends lost 6 bases and 3 bases, in that order; junction bases with no gene match: 5. The CDR3 extends over 14 amino acids. Germline values: CDR1 MNHNY, CDR2 SVGAGI (reference sequence). CDR3 DNA sequence: TGTGCCAGCAGCCCGGGACAGGGCCACACTGAAGCTTTCTTT. Protein: CASSPGQGHTEAFF.

This clone was seen only once. The rearrangement links TRBV13 to TRBJ1-1; possibly TRBD1 for D (6 bases). This CDR3 is 15 amino acids long. Deletions cut 6 bases from V and 0 bases from J, with 14 bases between. The germline gives CDR1 PRHDT, CDR2 FYEKMQ (reference sequence). DNA for the CDR3: TGTGCCAGCAGGCCCAGGGGAGGGATGAACACTGAAGCTTTCTTT. Protein product: CASRPRGGMNTEAFF.

The chain has TRBV29-1 and TRBJ1-2; D call uncertain. The germline gives CDR1 SQVTM, CDR2 ANQGSEA. V gave up 1 base and J gave up 4 bases, with 7 bases separating them. CDR3 size: 12 residues. In DNA form, the CDR3 reads TGCAGCGTTGAAGGGGGTGGCTATGGCTACACCTTC. Translation: CSVEGGGYGYTF.

The CDR3 is CSVESRTGRANTEAFF. The CDR3 DNA follows: TGCAGCGTTGAGAGCCGGACAGGGCGTGCGAACACTGAAGCTTTCTTT. The rearrangement joins TRBV29-1 to TRBJ1-1, with 8 nucleotides matching TRBD1. The junction had 10 bases not matched to a gene; V was cut back by 3 bases and J by 1 base. The length of the CDR3 is 16 residues. Germline assignment: CDR1 SQVTM and CDR2 ANQGSEA.

This chain links TRBV5-1 with TRBJ2-5, with no clear D. This CDR3 contains 14 residues. Between the trimmed V and J ends, which lost 0 bases and 1 base, there was a span of 7 bases. Looked up from germline, CDR1 is SGHRS and CDR2 is YFSETQ. The CDR3 here is CASSLEFTQETQYF. The CDR3 bases are TGCGCCAGCAGCTTGGAATTTACCCAAGAGACCCAGTACTTC.

This clone was counted a few times. This chain connects TRBV5-4 to TRBJ2-7; 12 bases line up with TRBD2. The CDR3 spans 16 residues. Germline V gene data show CDR1 as SGHNT and CDR2 as YYREEE (reference sequence). V was pared by 2 bases and J by 0 bases, with 3 bases of the junction left unmatched. Here the CDR3 DNA reads TGTGCCAGCAGCTTAGGACTAGCGGGGTACTCCTACGAGCAGTACTTC. Protein: CASSLGLAGYSYEQYF.

V is TRBV6-1 and J is TRBJ1-6, with a tentative D call TRBD1 (5 bases). Germline V gene lookup returns CDR1 MNHNS and CDR2 SASEGT. V was pared by 3 bases and J by 4 bases, with 10 bases between. The CDR3 extends over 15 amino acids. CDR3 residues: CASSEWGRYNSPLHF. The CDR3 DNA reads as TGTGCCAGCAGTGAGTGGGGCCGGTATAATTCACCCCTCCACTTT.

V and J are TRBV27 and TRBJ2-6; tentatively, D is TRBD1 (6 bases). CDR3 length: 19 residues. The V end lost 1 base, the J end lost 0 bases, and 16 bases lay between the germline ends. CDR1 MNHEY and CDR2 SMNVEV come from the germline V gene (reference sequence). CDR3 sequence reads: CASSLYPPGAISGANVLTF. DNA for the CDR3: TGTGCCAGCAGTTTATATCCCCCAGGGGCCATCTCTGGGGCCAACGTCCTGACTTTC.

The chain joins TRBV27 to TRBJ1-5; weak D call: TRBD1 (6 bases). The CDR3 length is 16 residues. V lost 7 bases and J lost 0, with 16 bases in between. The germline V gene has CDR1 MNHEY and CDR2 SMNVEV (reference sequence). The CDR3 region is CASKFRDIDSNQPQHF. CDR3 nucleotides: TGTGCCAGCAAGTTCCGGGACATCGATAGCAATCAGCCCCAGCATTTT.

V gene TRBV18 combines with J gene TRBJ2-5; D is perhaps TRBD1 (6 bases). The CDR3 length is 14 residues. Germline V gives CDR1 KGHSH, CDR2 LQKENI. V was pared by 2 bases and J by 5 bases, with 12 bases between. DNA for the CDR3: TGTGCCAGCTCACCAGGCCAGGGGCGTGAGACCCAGTACTTC. Encoded protein: CASSPGQGRETQYF.

This clone was found once. The chain recombines TRBV9 with TRBJ2-1, with D possibly TRBD1 on 5 matching bases. This CDR3 is 13 amino acids long. V lost 6 bases to trimming and J lost 10 bases, with 17 bases between them. The germline gives CDR1 SGDLS, CDR2 YYNGEE. The CDR3 DNA reads as TGTGCCAGCAATGATCCAGGGTCAAGGGAGCAGTTCTTC. Translated: CASNDPGSREQFF.

The CDR3 DNA is TGTGCCAGCAGTGTCTATAGCAATCAGCCCCAGCATTTT. Protein: CASSVYSNQPQHF. The rearrangement joins TRBV2 to TRBJ1-5, with D unclear. Germline assignment: CDR1 SNHLY and CDR2 FYNNEI. Trimming pared 4 bases from V and 0 bases from J, leaving 4 bases between. The CDR3 has 13 residues.

V usage is TRBV11-2 and J usage is TRBJ2-4; possible D gene TRBD1, 5 bases. The CDR3 spans 18 residues. Per germline, CDR1 SGHAT and CDR2 FQNNGV. V was shortened by 1 base and J by 5 bases, with 21 bases between the two germline ends. CDR3 protein: CASSLGFRRRQPENIQYF. The DNA for the CDR3 is TGTGCCAGCAGCTTAGGGTTTCGCAGGAGACAGCCTGAAAACATTCAGTACTTC.

This clone was counted a single time. The chain carries TRBV6-5 and TRBJ2-1, with 8 bases lining up with TRBD1. The J segment lost 7 bases and the V segment lost 6 bases, leaving 11 bases of the junction unmatched. The germline V gene has CDR1 MNHEY and CDR2 SVGAGI. The CDR3 sequence is 15 residues long. CDR3 sequence reads: CASSPDRGGMNEQFF. CDR3 bases: TGTGCCAGCAGCCCCGACAGGGGAGGAATGAATGAGCAGTTCTTC.

V is TRBV27 and J is TRBJ2-7, with D possibly being TRBD1 or TRBD2 (5 bases each). This CDR3 has 15 residues. The V end lost 10 bases, the J end lost 3 bases, and 22 bases lay between the germline ends. CDR1 and CDR2 from the germline V gene are MNHEY and SMNVEV (reference sequence). The CDR3 here is CATPTSPGRFYEQYF. In DNA, the CDR3 is TGTGCCACCCCGACTTCCCCGGGACGGTTCTACGAGCAGTACTTC.

The gene calls are TRBV6-5 and TRBJ1-2; TRBD1 might be the D (5 bases). Trimming pared 4 bases from V and 7 bases from J, leaving 10 bases between. The CDR3 runs to 12 residues. CDR1 and CDR2 (germline): MNHEY, SVGAGI. CDR3 region: CASSSLGRGYTF. As DNA, the CDR3 is TGTGCCAGCAGTTCCTTGGGACGTGGCTACACCTTC.

This clone showed up just once. The CDR3 here is CASSRHLGPLDEQYF. The CDR3 region has the DNA TGCGCCAGCAGCCGGCACCTGGGCCCCTTGGACGAGCAGTACTTC. The chain uses TRBV4-1 and TRBJ2-5; D is undetermined. Matching the DNA end better, TRBJ2-7 makes the J call doubtful. Germline lookup yields CDR1 MGHRA and CDR2 YSYEKL. The CDR3 is 15 residues long.

V usage is TRBV6-7 and J usage is TRBJ1-2, with TRBD1 identical over 11 bases. TRBV6-7 is noted as an ORF with a role that remains uncertain. V dropped 4 bases and J dropped 7; count of bases not matched to a gene: 14. The CDR3 runs 17 residues. Here the CDR3 DNA reads TGTGCCAGCAGTTCCTACCGGGACAGGGGGGTTTTTTCTGGCTACACCTTC. It translates to CASSSYRDRGVFSGYTF.

This chain connects TRBV19 to TRBJ2-1; D is uncertain. The V end was cut by 5 bases, the J end by 7 bases, with 9 bases between. CDR1 LNHDA and CDR2 SQIVND come from the germline V gene (reference sequence). The CDR3 length is 12 residues. Here the CDR3 reads CASSLFGNEQFF. CDR3 DNA: TGTGCCAGTAGTTTGTTCGGAAATGAGCAGTTCTTC.

This clone came up once. This chain links TRBV7-8 with TRBJ2-5; 8 bases match TRBD1. Germline values: CDR1 SGHVS, CDR2 FQNEAQ. The CDR3 runs 17 residues. After removal of 5 bases from V and 1 base from J, the junction contained 12 bases not matched to a gene. The CDR3 DNA sequence: TGTGCCAGCAGCCTGGCACCGACAGGGGCCCCCCAAGAGACCCAGTACTTC. Protein sequence: CASSLAPTGAPQETQYF.